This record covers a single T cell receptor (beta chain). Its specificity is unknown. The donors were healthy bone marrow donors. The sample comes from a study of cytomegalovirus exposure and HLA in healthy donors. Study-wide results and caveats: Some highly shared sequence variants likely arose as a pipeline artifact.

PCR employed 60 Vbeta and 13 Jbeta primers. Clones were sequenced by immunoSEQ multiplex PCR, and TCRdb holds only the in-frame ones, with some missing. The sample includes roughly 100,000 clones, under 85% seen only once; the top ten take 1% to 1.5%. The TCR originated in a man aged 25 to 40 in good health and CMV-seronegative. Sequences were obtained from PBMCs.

CDR3 nucleotides: TGTGCCAGCAGTTACTTGCCGACAGCCCATGAAGCTTTCTTT. Translation gives CASSYLPTAHEAFF. The chain has TRBV6-5 and TRBJ1-1, with D perhaps TRBD1 (5 bases). V was clipped by 1 base and J by 7 bases, with 13 bases between them. This CDR3 has 14 residues. Germline CDR1 and CDR2: MNHEY and SVGAGI.